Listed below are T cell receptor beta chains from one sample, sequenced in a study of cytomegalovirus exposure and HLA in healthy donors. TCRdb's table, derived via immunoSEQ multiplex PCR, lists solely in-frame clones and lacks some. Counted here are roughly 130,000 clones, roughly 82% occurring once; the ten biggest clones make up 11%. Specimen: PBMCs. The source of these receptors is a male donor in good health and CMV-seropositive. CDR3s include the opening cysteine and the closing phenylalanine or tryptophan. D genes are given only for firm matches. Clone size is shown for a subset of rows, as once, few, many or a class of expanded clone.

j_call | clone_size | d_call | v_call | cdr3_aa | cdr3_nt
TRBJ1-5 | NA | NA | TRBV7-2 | CASSLASDQPQHF | TGTGCCAGCAGCTTAGCTTCGGATCAGCCCCAGCATTTT
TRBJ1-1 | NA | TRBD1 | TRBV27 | CASSSAAGGLEAFF | TGTGCCAGCAGTTCCGCGGCAGGGGGCCTTGAAGCTTTCTTT
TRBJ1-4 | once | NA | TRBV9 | CASSVATGPNEKLFF | TGTGCCAGCAGCGTAGCTACAGGGCCCAATGAAAAACTGTTTTTT
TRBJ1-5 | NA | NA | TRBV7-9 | CASSLGGGTGQPQHF | TGTGCCAGCAGCTTAGGCGGGGGGACGGGTCAGCCCCAGCATTTT
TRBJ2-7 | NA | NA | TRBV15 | CATSTGTTPYEQYF | TGTGCCACCAGCACCGGGACAACACCCTACGAGCAGTACTTC
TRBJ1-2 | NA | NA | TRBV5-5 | CASSLARQGNYGYTF | TGTGCCAGCAGCTTGGCTCGCCAGGGGAATTATGGCTACACCTTC
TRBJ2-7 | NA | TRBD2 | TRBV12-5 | CASGLTTSSEQYF | TGTGCTAGTGGTTTGACGACTAGCAGCGAGCAGTACTTC
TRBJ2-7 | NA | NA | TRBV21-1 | CASSKEGSGRADTYEQYF | TGTGCCAGCAGCAAAGAAGGTAGCGGGAGGGCCGACACCTACGAGCAGTACTTC
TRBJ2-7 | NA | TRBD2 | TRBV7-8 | CASSLELAGRREQYF | TGTGCCAGCAGCTTAGAGCTAGCGGGAAGGCGCGAGCAGTACTTC
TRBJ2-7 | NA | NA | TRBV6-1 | CASSESKPGIYEQYF | TGTGCCAGCAGTGAATCAAAACCGGGGATCTACGAGCAGTACTTC
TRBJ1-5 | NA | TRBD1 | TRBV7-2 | CASSQGQGCQPQHF | TGTGCCAGCAGCCAGGGACAGGGCTGTCAGCCCCAGCATTTT
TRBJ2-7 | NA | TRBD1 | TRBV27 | CATAGGPFYEQYF | TGTGCCACCGCAGGGGGCCCTTTCTACGAGCAGTACTTC
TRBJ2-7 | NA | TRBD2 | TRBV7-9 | CASSFQREGKGNEQYF | TGTGCCAGCAGCTTCCAGCGGGAGGGCAAAGGGAACGAGCAGTACTTC
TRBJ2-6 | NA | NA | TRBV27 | CASSSSSGANVLTF | TGTGCCAGCAGTTCCAGCTCTGGGGCCAACGTCCTGACTTTC
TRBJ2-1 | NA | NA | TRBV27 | CATAGDERNEQFF | TGTGCCACCGCCGGCGACGAGAGGAATGAGCAGTTCTTC
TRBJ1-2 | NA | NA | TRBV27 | CASSSGARGYTF | TGTGCCAGCAGTTCTGGGGCTCGTGGCTACACCTTC
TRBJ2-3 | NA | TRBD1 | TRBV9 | CASSVLTGITDTQYF | TGTGCCAGCAGCGTATTGACAGGGATCACAGATACGCAGTATTTT
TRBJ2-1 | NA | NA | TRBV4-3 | CASSQDHKGPGRNEQFF | TGCGCCAGCAGCCAAGATCACAAGGGCCCTGGGAGAAATGAGCAGTTCTTC
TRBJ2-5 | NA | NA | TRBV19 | CASSIGLPTPQYF | TGTGCCAGTAGTATTGGACTACCGACGCCCCAGTACTTC
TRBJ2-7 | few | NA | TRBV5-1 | CASSPAGLPKQYF | TGCGCCAGCAGCCCGGCAGGGCTGCCCAAGCAGTACTTC
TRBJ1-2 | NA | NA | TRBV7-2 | CASSQRTASIYGYTF | TGTGCCAGCAGCCAAAGGACAGCATCAATCTATGGCTACACCTTC
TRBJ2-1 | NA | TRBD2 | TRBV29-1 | CSVRTSGRHEQFF | TGCAGCGTTAGGACTAGCGGGAGACATGAGCAGTTCTTC
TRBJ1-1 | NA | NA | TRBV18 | CASSPAGMNTEAFF | TGTGCCAGCTCCCCCGCAGGAATGAACACTGAAGCTTTCTTT
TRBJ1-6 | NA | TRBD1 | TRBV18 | CASSPGRGRNNSPLHF | TGTGCCAGCTCACCAGGAAGGGGGCGAAATAATTCACCCCTCCACTTT
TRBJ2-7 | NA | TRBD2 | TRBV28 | CASRRLAGGDEQYF | TGTGCCAGCAGGAGACTAGCGGGGGGCGACGAGCAGTACTTC
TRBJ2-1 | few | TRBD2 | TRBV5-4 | CASSSASGRGWDNEQFF | TGTGCCAGCAGCTCAGCTAGCGGGAGGGGTTGGGACAATGAGCAGTTCTTC
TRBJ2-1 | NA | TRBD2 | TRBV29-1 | CSVGGLAGGNEQFF | TGCAGCGTGGGGGGACTAGCGGGAGGAAATGAGCAGTTCTTC
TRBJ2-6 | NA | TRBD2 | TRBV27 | CASRRLAGTGANVLTF | TGTGCCAGCAGGAGACTAGCGGGAACTGGGGCCAACGTCCTGACTTTC
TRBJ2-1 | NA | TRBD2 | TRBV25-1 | CASRLAGLNEQFF | TGTGCCAGCAGGTTAGCGGGCCTCAATGAGCAGTTCTTC
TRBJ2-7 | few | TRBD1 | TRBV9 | CASSVGQGETYEQYF | TGTGCCAGCAGCGTAGGGCAGGGGGAAACCTACGAGCAGTACTTC
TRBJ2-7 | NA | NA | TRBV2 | CASQGRGGRLEGEQYF | TGTGCCAGCCAAGGGAGGGGGGGGCGACTGGAAGGGGAGCAGTACTTC
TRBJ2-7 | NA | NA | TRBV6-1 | CASSSLSIEQYF | TGTGCCAGCAGCTCTTTAAGCATCGAGCAGTACTTC
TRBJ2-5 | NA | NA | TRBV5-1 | CASSLGQGETQYF | TGCGCCAGCAGCTTGGGGCAGGGAGAGACCCAGTACTTC
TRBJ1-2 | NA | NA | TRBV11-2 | CASSTTPPGNYGYTF | TGTGCCAGCAGCACTACCCCCCCGGGGAACTATGGCTACACCTTC
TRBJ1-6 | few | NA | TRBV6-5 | CASSQQGRTPLHF | TGTGCCAGCAGTCAGCAGGGCAGAACACCCCTCCACTTT
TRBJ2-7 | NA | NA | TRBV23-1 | CASRNGQSLSYEQYF | TGCGCCAGCAGGAACGGACAGAGTTTATCCTACGAGCAGTACTTC
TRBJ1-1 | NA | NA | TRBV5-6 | CASSFVDRRDTEAFF | TGTGCCAGCAGCTTTGTTGACAGGAGAGACACTGAAGCTTTCTTT
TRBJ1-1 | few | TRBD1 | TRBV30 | CAGRGLMNTEAFF | TGTGCCGGCAGGGGGCTCATGAACACTGAAGCTTTCTTT
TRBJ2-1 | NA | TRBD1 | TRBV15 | CATSRLTGGPENNEQFF | TGTGCCACCAGCAGATTGACAGGGGGCCCGGAAAACAATGAGCAGTTCTTC
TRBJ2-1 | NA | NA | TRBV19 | CASSIPGLTEIDEQFF | TGTGCCAGTAGTATACCCGGACTGACTGAAATCGATGAGCAGTTCTTC
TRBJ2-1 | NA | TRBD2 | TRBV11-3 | CASSRGTSGTQFF | TGTGCCAGCAGCCGCGGGACTAGCGGGACGCAGTTCTTC
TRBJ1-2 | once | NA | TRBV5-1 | CASTLTREKSGYTF | TGCGCCAGCACCCTCACCCGGGAGAAATCTGGCTACACCTTC
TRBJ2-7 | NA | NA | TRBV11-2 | CASSSGPRDEQYF | TGTGCCAGCAGCTCAGGCCCGCGAGACGAGCAGTACTTC
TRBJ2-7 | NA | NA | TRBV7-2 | CASSTGPTSFYEQYF | TGTGCCAGCAGCACAGGACCAACTAGCTTCTACGAGCAGTACTTC
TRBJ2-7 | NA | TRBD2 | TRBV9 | CASSVGWGTSVFEQYF | TGTGCCAGCAGCGTAGGCTGGGGGACTAGCGTCTTCGAGCAGTACTTC
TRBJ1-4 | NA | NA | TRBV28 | CASSFLDTYEKLFF | TGTGCCAGCAGTTTCCTGGACACCTATGAAAAACTGTTTTTT